The 27 T cell receptor beta chains presented below share a single source sample, sequenced in a study of cytomegalovirus exposure and HLA in healthy donors. The PCR used 60 Vbeta and 13 Jbeta primers. Sequencing used immunoSEQ multiplex PCR; TCRdb keeps in-frame clones, though not all of them. The sample has around 36,000 clones, 75% to 85% seen once. The sample consisted of PBMCs. Receptor source: a woman in her thirties or forties in good health and CMV-seronegative.

The CDR3, as DNA: TGTGCCAGCAGTGAAGCAGAGGCGGGGACAGATACGCAGTATTTT. It encodes CASSEAEAGTDTQYF. V gene TRBV2 combines with J gene TRBJ2-3; D might be TRBD2 (6 bases). V dropped 0 bases and J dropped 3 bases, with 10 bases sitting between them. Per the germline V gene, CDR1 is SNHLY and CDR2 is FYNNEI. The CDR3 covers 15 residues.

J is TRBJ1-2 and V is TRBV13; weak D call: TRBD1 (5 bases). With 5 bases removed from V and 8 bases from J, the gap between germline ends came to 18 bases. The CDR3 loop spans 14 amino acids. The germline V gene has CDR1 PRHDT and CDR2 FYEKMQ (reference sequence). The chain's CDR3 is CASSPPEGLGGYTF. The CDR3 region has the DNA TGTGCCAGCAGCCCTCCGGAGGGGCTGGGGGGCTACACCTTC.

This clone was detected only a few times. V usage is TRBV7-3 and J usage is TRBJ1-1; TRBD1 matches at 7 bases. Germline lookup yields CDR1 SGHTA and CDR2 FQGTGA. Losses at the gene ends were 4 bases for V and 4 bases for J; bases not matched to a gene: 3. The CDR3 loop spans 13 amino acids. In DNA, the CDR3 is TGTGCCAGCAGCTCACAGGGGCGCACTGAAGCTTTCTTT. Translation gives CASSSQGRTEAFF.

In this sample, this clone turned up once. This rearrangement joins TRBV6-5 to TRBJ1-2; TRBD1 matches 8 bases. Germline V gene data show CDR1 as MNHEY and CDR2 as SVGAGI. After removal of 5 bases from V and 2 bases from J, the junction contained 4 bases not matched to a gene. The CDR3 consists of 14 residues. CDR3 amino acids: CASSPDRENYGYTF. DNA for the CDR3: TGTGCCAGCAGTCCGGACAGGGAAAACTATGGCTACACCTTC.

The chain combines TRBV19 with TRBJ2-3, with a weak D call TRBD2 (6 bases). CDR3 size: 14 residues. V was clipped by 1 base and J by 6 bases, with 11 bases between them. Germline CDR1 reads LNHDA; CDR2 reads SQIVND (reference sequence). Here the CDR3 DNA reads TGTGCCAGTAGTATAGTCGGGGGATTCGATACGCAGTATTTT. It yields the protein CASSIVGGFDTQYF.

V gene TRBV5-6 combines with J gene TRBJ1-2; 8 positions match TRBD1. The germline CDR1 and CDR2 sequences are SGHDT and YYEEEE. This CDR3 contains 14 residues. Trimming cost V 4 bases and J 4 bases; bases outside gene matches: 6. The CDR3 is CASSETGAGYGYTF. The CDR3 DNA is TGTGCCAGCAGCGAGACAGGGGCCGGCTATGGCTACACCTTC.

The chain joins TRBV9 to TRBJ1-4, with D perhaps TRBD1 (6 bases). This CDR3 region has 16 residues. Trimming removed 3 bases from V and 1 base from J, with 13 bases in between. Germline CDR1 and CDR2: SGDLS and YYNGEE. Written as DNA, the CDR3 is TGTGCCAGCAGCGCACAGGGTCTCCTAACTAATGAAAAACTGTTTTTT. Translating gives CASSAQGLLTNEKLFF.

This sequence joins TRBV6-1 and TRBJ2-5; no clear D gene. The germline CDR1 and CDR2 sequences are MNHNS and SASEGT. The CDR3 loop spans 14 amino acids. Trimming shortened V by 4 bases and J by 5 bases, and 14 bases separated the two germline ends. The CDR3 bases are TGTGCCAGCAGTGGCTTCCACCACACGGAGACCCAGTACTTC. It specifies CASSGFHHTETQYF.

About this clone: At one boundary the junction diverges from the germline segment, which might be a read error. The genes are TRBV6-6 and TRBJ1-1; 7 bases are shared with TRBD1. CDR1 and CDR2 (germline): MNHNY, SVGAGI (reference sequence). The CDR3 is made up of 14 amino acids. CDR3 amino acids: CAISPTGSGTAAFF. In DNA form, the CDR3 reads TGTGCCATCAGTCCGACAGGGAGCGGCACTGCAGCTTTCTTT.

V is TRBV2 and J is TRBJ1-5; a possible D gene is TRBD1 (6 bases). Germline CDR1 is SNHLY and CDR2 is FYNNEI. The CDR3 runs 14 residues. Trimming took off 5 bases at V and 4 bases at J, with 12 bases between the two ends. The CDR3 DNA reads TGTGCCAGCAGTTCCGGGACACAAAATCAGCCCCAGCATTTT. Translation gives CASSSGTQNQPQHF.

The chain couples TRBV7-3 to TRBJ2-3; tentative D call: TRBD2 (6 bases). The CDR3 has 13 residues. Trimming left V 1 base short and J 6 bases short, with 8 bases between. CDR1 and CDR2 from the germline V gene are SGHTA and FQGTGA. CDR3 DNA: TGTGCCAGCAGCTTAAGGGGGAGGGATACGCAGTATTTT. This gives the protein CASSLRGRDTQYF.

The chain recombines TRBV4-3 with TRBJ2-3, with a possible D match to TRBD2 (5 bases). Trimming stripped 0 bases from V and 1 base from J, with 5 bases between. Germline V CDR1 and CDR2: LGHNA, YSLEER. CDR3 size: 14 residues. CDR3 sequence reads: CASSQDGGTDTQYF. The CDR3 nucleotides are TGCGCCAGCAGCCAAGACGGGGGCACAGATACGCAGTATTTT.

The V call is TRBV29-1, the J call TRBJ1-2, with D unclear. V was clipped by 3 bases and J by 4 bases, with 12 bases between them. This CDR3 is built from 13 residues. The germline V gene has CDR1 SQVTM and CDR2 ANQGSEA. CDR3 amino acids: CSVEFQGSYGYTF. The CDR3 region has the DNA TGCAGCGTTGAGTTTCAAGGGAGCTATGGCTACACCTTC.

The chain recombines TRBV28 with TRBJ1-5, with TRBD1 matching over 7 bases. The CDR3 contains 15 residues. Trimming took 3 bases from V and 6 from J; bases not matched to a gene: 8. Germline assignment: CDR1 MDHEN and CDR2 SYDVKM. CDR3 in DNA: TGTGCCAGCAGTTTTGACAGGGTAGGCACTCAGCCCCAGCATTTT. It yields the protein CASSFDRVGTQPQHF.

The chain has TRBV5-6 and TRBJ1-6; D not resolved. This CDR3 is built from 13 residues. The ends were cut back, 4 bases at V and 9 bases at J, with 11 bases in the middle. Germline V CDR1 and CDR2: SGHDT, YYEEEE. This CDR3 reads CASSQGRGSPLHF. The CDR3 DNA sequence: TGTGCCAGCAGCCAAGGACGGGGTTCACCCCTCCACTTT. Looking up the rest from reference TRBV5-6 and TRBJ1-6 gives the full variable domain: DAGVTQSPTHLIKTRGQQVTLRCSPKSGHDTVSWYQQALGQGPQFIFQYYEEEERQRGNFPDRFSGHQFPNYSSELNVNALLLGDSALYLCASSQGRGSPLHFGNGTRLTVT.

The rearrangement uses TRBV5-1 and TRBJ1-6, with D possibly TRBD1 on 6 matching bases. Per germline, CDR1 SGHRS and CDR2 YFSETQ. The CDR3 totals 14 residues. Trimming removed 1 base from V and 4 bases from J, with 6 bases in between. This CDR3 is CASSLQGYNSPLHF. CDR3 sequence (DNA): TGCGCCAGCAGCTTGCAGGGGTATAATTCACCCCTCCACTTT. Full variable domain (missing parts from reference TRBV5-1 and TRBJ1-6): KAGVTQTPRYLIKTRGQQVTLSCSPISGHRSVSWYQQTPGQGLQFLFEYFSETQRNKGNFPGRFSGRQFSNSRSEMNVSTLELGDSALYLCASSLQGYNSPLHFGNGTRLTVT.

This rearrangement joins TRBV5-1 to TRBJ1-1; 8 bases align to TRBD1. Unmatched junction bases numbered 17, after V lost 3 bases and J lost 13 bases. The length of the CDR3 is 15 residues. Germline assignment: CDR1 SGHRS and CDR2 YFSETQ. The chain's CDR3 is CASSSSPRKTGEGFF. In DNA, the CDR3 is TGCGCCAGCAGCTCTTCTCCCCGGAAGACAGGGGAGGGTTTCTTT.

The chain employs TRBV19 and TRBJ1-1, with D maybe TRBD1 (5 bases). Between the trimmed V and J ends, which lost 10 bases and 2 bases, there was a span of 14 bases. Germline CDR1 LNHDA, CDR2 SQIVND (reference sequence). The CDR3 totals 13 residues. For the CDR3, the DNA is TGTGCCACTACACGACAGAAAAACACTGAAGCTTTCTTT. Protein sequence: CATTRQKNTEAFF.

This chain connects TRBV2 to TRBJ2-7, with D perhaps TRBD1 (5 bases). The CDR3 contains 13 residues. The germline V gene encodes CDR1 SNHLY and CDR2 FYNNEI. With 3 bases removed from V and 4 bases from J, the gap between germline ends came to 10 bases. The CDR3 spells CASSDGASYEQYV. In DNA, the CDR3 is TGTGCCAGCAGTGATGGGGCATCGTACGAGCAGTACGTC.

Comments on this clone: The junction departs from the called germline gene at one end, perhaps through a read error. The chain joins TRBV7-9 to TRBJ1-2; D possibly corresponds to TRBD1 (6 bases). This CDR3 has 12 residues. CDR1 is SEHNR, CDR2 FQNEAQ, per germline (reference sequence). DNA of the CDR3: TGTTCCAGCAGCGTGACAGGTTATGGCTACACCTTC. It is translated as CSSSVTGYGYTF.

V and J are TRBV5-1 and TRBJ1-2; 10 nucleotides line up with TRBD1. J lost 4 bases, V lost 2 bases, and 8 bases had no gene match. The germline CDR1 and CDR2 sequences are SGHRS and YFSETQ. The CDR3 contains 16 residues. The CDR3 spells CASSLTAGQGSYGYTF. CDR3 DNA: TGCGCCAGCAGCTTAACGGCGGGACAGGGGAGCTATGGCTACACCTTC.

In this sample, this clone turned up a few times. The genes are TRBV4-1 and TRBJ1-2, with 7 positions matching TRBD1. The CDR3 spans 14 residues. Per the germline V gene, CDR1 is MGHRA and CDR2 is YSYEKL. Losses at the gene ends were 0 bases for V and 2 bases for J; bases not matched to a gene: 0. The CDR3: CASSQEQGNYGYTF. CDR3 sequence (DNA): TGCGCCAGCAGCCAAGAACAGGGGAACTATGGCTACACCTTC.

The chain's CDR3 is CASSFMVSGGFQETQYF. The CDR3 DNA sequence: TGTGCCAGCAGCTTTATGGTTTCGGGGGGGTTCCAAGAGACCCAGTACTTC. The chain joins TRBV5-6 to TRBJ2-5, with 8 bases aligning to TRBD2. The CDR3 has 17 residues. The junction had 10 bases not matched to a gene; V was cut back by 2 bases and J by 1 base. Germline V CDR1 and CDR2: SGHDT, YYEEEE.

This chain links TRBV2 with TRBJ2-7; 9 nucleotides agree with TRBD1. The CDR3 consists of 13 residues. Trimming took 6 bases from V and 6 from J; bases not matched to a gene: 6. Germline V gene data show CDR1 as SNHLY and CDR2 as FYNNEI. The CDR3, as DNA: TGTGCCAGCAGAACTACAGGGGGCAGCGAGCAGTACGTC. Translating it yields CASRTTGGSEQYV.

This chain links TRBV7-6 with TRBJ2-5; D might be TRBD1 (6 bases). The CDR3 loop spans 15 amino acids. Germline V gives CDR1 SGHVS, CDR2 FNYEAQ. V was pared by 3 bases and J by 3 bases, with 14 bases between. CDR3 coding DNA: TGTGCCAGCAGCTTGGGGGCAGCCTCTGAAGAGACCCAGTACTTC. Its protein is CASSLGAASEETQYF.

The chain uses TRBV5-1 and TRBJ1-1, with unresolved D. The V and J ends lost 4 bases and 10 bases respectively, with 20 bases between them. The CDR3 extends over 14 amino acids. Germline CDR1 reads SGHRS; CDR2 reads YFSETQ. CDR3 nucleotides: TGCGCCAGCAGCGACGGTTGGCGGGTTAATTCAGCTTTCTTT. This encodes CASSDGWRVNSAFF.

This CDR3 reads CASSPGSLAGVQFF. The CDR3 nucleotides are TGTGCCAGCAGCCCTGGGTCCCTGGCAGGTGTGCAGTTCTTC. The chain recombines TRBV11-3 with TRBJ2-1; D is unresolved. The CDR3 loop spans 14 amino acids. Per the germline V gene, CDR1 is SGHNT and CDR2 is YENEEA. V lost 5 bases to trimming and J lost 12 bases, with 20 bases between them.